The source of this TCR beta chain is a study of shared clonotypes between healthy human individuals. V dropped 3 bases and J dropped 5; count of bases not matched to a gene: 0. Germline CDR1 DFQATT, CDR2 SNEGSKA (reference sequence). The CDR3 totals 11 residues. Notes on the study in general: Sharing across four donors was seen in 4% to 5.5% of naive CD4 clonotypes.

Worth noting for this clone: Its cognate antigen is unknown. At the DNA level, this CDR3 is encoded by other sequences in the same sample as well.

Donors were healthy HIV-negative adults without recently reported acute infections or vaccinations. Authors' analysis steps: ImmunoSEQ supplied junction-only sequences lacking quality scores, so filtering was different. The method was immunoSEQ multiplex PCR; TCRdb's version includes in-frame clones alone and lacks a portion of them. The V and J calls and clone size were taken over from that table, and D and trimming were inferred from the DNA. The repertoire has about 2.3 million clones, 85% to 95% of them found once; the top ten carry 0.37%. The rearrangement joins TRBV20-1 to TRBJ2-5; 7 nucleotides line up with TRBD2. The sequence was obtained from a man aged 18-30 years in good health. Some clones in this sample may be carry-over from other donors' samples. Sequenced sample: naive CD4+ T cells from PBMCs. Subset indicated: CD45RA+ positively selected. The CDR3 DNA reads TGCAGTGCTAGTAGCGGGGAGACCCAGTACTTC. It is translated as CSASSGETQYF.